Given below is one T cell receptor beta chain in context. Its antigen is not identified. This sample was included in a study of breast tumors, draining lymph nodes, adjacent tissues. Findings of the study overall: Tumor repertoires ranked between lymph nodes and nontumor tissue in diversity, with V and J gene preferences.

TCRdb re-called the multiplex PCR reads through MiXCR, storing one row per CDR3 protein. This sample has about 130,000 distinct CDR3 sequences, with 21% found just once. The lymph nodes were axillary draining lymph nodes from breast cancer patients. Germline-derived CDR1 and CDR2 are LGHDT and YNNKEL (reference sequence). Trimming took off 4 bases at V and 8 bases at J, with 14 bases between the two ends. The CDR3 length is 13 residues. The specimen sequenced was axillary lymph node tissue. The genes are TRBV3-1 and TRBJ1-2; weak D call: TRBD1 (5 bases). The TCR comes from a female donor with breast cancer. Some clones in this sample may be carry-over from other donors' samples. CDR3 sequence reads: CASSPDGGRGYTF. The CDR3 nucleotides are TGTGCCAGCAGCCCCGATGGGGGTCGCGGCTACACCTTC.